The clone carrying this T cell receptor beta chain was detected only once. The antigen is not known. J gave up 1 base and V 2 bases, and 14 bases lay outside the gene matches. Germline V lookup: CDR1 SGHTA, CDR2 FQGNSA. There are 19 residues in the CDR3. This record belongs to a study of cytomegalovirus exposure and HLA in healthy donors. Healthy bone marrow donors formed the donor group. Study-level points and caveats: Reports credit the classifier with highly specific, highly sensitive diagnosis of cytomegalovirus status. HLA alleles showed associations with 16,951 TCR beta sequences in a later analysis, at a 0.05 false discovery rate.

Amplification used 60 Vbeta primers and 13 Jbeta primers. Authors' analysis steps: Later, roughly 80 million unique TCR beta chains were counted in an analysis, and 8.5 million to 13 million of them were shared. This table comes from immunoSEQ multiplex PCR, and its TCRdb copy is limited to in-frame clones, with some not included. D and trimming were read from the DNA, whereas the V and J calls and clone size are those reported in that table. Altogether over 95,000 clones are present, around 77% being singletons, with the ten largest covering roughly 9.7%. This chain joins TRBV7-2 and TRBJ2-1; 7 bases are shared with TRBD1. Sequenced material: PBMCs. This TCR was recovered from a man aged 35 to 55 in good health and CMV-seropositive. Here the CDR3 reads CASSLFDTGALRSYNEQFF. In DNA form, the CDR3 reads TGTGCCAGCAGCTTATTCGACACAGGGGCCCTTAGGTCCTACAATGAGCAGTTCTTC.